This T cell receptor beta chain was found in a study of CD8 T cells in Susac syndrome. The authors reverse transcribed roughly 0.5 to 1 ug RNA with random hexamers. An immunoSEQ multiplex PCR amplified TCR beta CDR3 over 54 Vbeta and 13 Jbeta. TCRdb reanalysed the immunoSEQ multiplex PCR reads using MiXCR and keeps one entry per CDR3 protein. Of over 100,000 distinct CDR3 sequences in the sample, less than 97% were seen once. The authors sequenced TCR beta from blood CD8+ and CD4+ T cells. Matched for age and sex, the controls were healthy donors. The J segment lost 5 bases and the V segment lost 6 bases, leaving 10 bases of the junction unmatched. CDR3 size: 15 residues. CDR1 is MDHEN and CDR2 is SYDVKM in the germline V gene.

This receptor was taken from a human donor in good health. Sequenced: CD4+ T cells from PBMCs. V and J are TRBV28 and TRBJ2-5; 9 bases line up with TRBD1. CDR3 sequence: CASRLSHRGRETQYF. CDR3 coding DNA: TGTGCCAGCAGACTGTCCCACAGGGGGCGGGAGACCCAGTACTTC.